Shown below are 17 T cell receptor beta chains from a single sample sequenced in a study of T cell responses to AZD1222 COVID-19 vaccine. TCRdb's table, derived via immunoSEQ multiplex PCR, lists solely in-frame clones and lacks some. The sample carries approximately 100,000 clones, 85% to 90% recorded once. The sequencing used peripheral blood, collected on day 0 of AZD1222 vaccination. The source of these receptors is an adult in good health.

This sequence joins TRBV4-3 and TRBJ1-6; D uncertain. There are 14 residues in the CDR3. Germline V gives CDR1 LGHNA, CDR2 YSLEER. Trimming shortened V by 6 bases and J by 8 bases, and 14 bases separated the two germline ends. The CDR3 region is CASRRGRDYSPLHF. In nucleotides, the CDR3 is TGCGCCAGCAGACGCGGGCGGGATTATTCACCCCTCCACTTT.

This CDR3 reads CASSLGSTSRELFF. In nucleotides, the CDR3 is TGTGCCAGCAGCTTAGGCTCGACATCCCGGGAGCTGTTTTTT. This chain connects TRBV7-2 to TRBJ2-2; D not certain. V shed 1 base and J shed 9 bases, with 12 bases lying between them. The CDR3 length is 14 residues. Per the germline V gene, CDR1 is SGHTA and CDR2 is FQGNSA. Full variable domain (rest looked up from reference TRBV7-2 and TRBJ2-2): GAGVSQSPSNKVTEKGKDVELRCDPISGHTALYWYRQSLGQGLEFLIYFQGNSAPDKSGLPSDRFSAERTGGSVSTLTIQRTQQEDSAVYLCASSLGSTSRELFFGEGSRLTVL.

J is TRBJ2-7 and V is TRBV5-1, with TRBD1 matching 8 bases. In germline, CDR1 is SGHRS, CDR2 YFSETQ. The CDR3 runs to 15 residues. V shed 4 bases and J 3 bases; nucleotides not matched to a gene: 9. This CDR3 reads CASSQEGTGLYEQYF. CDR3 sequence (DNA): TGCGCCAGCAGCCAAGAGGGGACAGGCCTCTACGAGCAGTACTTC.

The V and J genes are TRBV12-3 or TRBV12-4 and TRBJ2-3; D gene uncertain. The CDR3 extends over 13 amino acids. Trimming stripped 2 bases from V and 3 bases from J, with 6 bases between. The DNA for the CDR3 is TGTGCCAGCAGTTTAAGGGAAACAGATACGCAGTATTTT. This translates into CASSLRETDTQYF.

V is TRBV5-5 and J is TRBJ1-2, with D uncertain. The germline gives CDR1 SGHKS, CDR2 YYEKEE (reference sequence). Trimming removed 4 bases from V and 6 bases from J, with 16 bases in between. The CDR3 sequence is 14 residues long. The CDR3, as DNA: TGTGCCAGCAGCCGACATTCTGATGGGGATGGCTACACCTTC. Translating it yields CASSRHSDGDGYTF.

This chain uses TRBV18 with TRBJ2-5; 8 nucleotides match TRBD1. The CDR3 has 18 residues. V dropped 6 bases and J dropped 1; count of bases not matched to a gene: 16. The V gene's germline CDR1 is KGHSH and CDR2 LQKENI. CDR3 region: CASSPTMISTGAQETQYF. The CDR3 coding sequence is TGTGCCAGCTCCCCGACCATGATCTCGACAGGGGCCCAAGAGACCCAGTACTTC. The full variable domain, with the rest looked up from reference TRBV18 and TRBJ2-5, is NAGVMQNPRHLVRRRGQEARLRCSPMKGHSHVYWYRQLPEEGLKFMVYLQKENIIDESGMPKERFSAEFPKEGPSILRIQQVVRGDSAAYFCASSPTMISTGAQETQYFGPGTRLLVL.

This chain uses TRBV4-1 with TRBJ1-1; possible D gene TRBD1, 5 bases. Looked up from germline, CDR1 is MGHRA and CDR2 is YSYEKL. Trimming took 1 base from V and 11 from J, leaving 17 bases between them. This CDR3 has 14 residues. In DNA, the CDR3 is TGCGCCAGCAGCCAAGGGGCGTCCCGGGGGGGGGCTTTCTTT. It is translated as CASSQGASRGGAFF.

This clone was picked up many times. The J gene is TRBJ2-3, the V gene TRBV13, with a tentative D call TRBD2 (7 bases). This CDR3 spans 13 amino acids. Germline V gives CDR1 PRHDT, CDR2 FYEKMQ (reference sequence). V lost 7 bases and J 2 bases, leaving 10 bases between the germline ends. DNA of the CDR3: TGTGCCAGCACGGGGGGCGCCACAGATACGCAGTATTTT. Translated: CASTGGATDTQYF.

CDR3 DNA sequence: TGTGCCAGTAGTCCCTGGGGGTGGGACAGGGCCTACAATGAGCAGTTCTTC. This codes for CASSPWGWDRAYNEQFF. The chain joins TRBV19 to TRBJ2-1; 9 bases are a match to TRBD1. From germline, CDR1 is LNHDA and CDR2 SQIVND (reference sequence). The CDR3 is made up of 17 amino acids. The trim removed 5 bases at V and 2 bases at J, leaving 10 bases unmatched.

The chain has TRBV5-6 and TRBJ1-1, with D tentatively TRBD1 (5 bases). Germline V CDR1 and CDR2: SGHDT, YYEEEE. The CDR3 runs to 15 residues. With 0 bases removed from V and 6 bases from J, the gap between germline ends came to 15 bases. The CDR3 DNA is TGTGCCAGCAGCTTGGACCCAGGGAGGGAGGCTGAAGCTTTCTTT. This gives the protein CASSLDPGREAEAFF.

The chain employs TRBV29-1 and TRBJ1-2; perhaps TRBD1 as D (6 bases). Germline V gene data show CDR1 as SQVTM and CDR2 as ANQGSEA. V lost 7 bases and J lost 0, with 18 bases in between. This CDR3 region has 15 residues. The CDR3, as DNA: TGCAGCGCCCTGGACAGTTATGGATCTAACTATGGCTACACCTTC. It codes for CSALDSYGSNYGYTF. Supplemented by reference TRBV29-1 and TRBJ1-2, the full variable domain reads SAVISQKPSRDICQRGTSLTIQCQVDSQVTMMFWYRQQPGQSLTLIATANQGSEATYESGFVIDKFPISRPNLTFSTLTVSNMSPEDSSIYLCSALDSYGSNYGYTFGSGTRLTVV.

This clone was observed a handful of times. CDR3 bases: TGTGCCAGCAGCCAAAGGCTTGGACAGGGGAACACTGAAGCTTTCTTT. Translation gives CASSQRLGQGNTEAFF. This chain uses TRBV14 with TRBJ1-1, with TRBD1 matching 8 bases. CDR1 and CDR2 from the germline V gene are SGHDN and FVKESK. The CDR3 covers 16 residues. The V gene end was trimmed by 2 bases and the J gene end by 1 base; junction bases not matched to a gene: 6.

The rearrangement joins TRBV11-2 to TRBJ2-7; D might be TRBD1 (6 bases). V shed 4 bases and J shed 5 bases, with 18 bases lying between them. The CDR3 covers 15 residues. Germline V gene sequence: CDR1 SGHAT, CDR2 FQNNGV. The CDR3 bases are TGTGCCAGCAGCTGGACCCTAGGGGGTATAGACGAGCAGTACTTC. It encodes CASSWTLGGIDEQYF.

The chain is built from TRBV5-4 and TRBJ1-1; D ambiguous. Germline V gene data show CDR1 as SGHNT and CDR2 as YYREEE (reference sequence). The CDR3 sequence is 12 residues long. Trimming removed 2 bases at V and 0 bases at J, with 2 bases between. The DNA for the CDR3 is TGTGCCAGCAGCTTAGTGAACACTGAAGCTTTCTTT. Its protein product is CASSLVNTEAFF.

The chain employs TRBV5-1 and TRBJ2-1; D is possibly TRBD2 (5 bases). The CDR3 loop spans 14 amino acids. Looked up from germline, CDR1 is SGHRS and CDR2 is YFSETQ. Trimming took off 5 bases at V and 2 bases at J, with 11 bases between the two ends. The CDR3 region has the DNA TGCGCCAGCAGTCGGGGAACAACCTACAATGAGCAGTTCTTC. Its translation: CASSRGTTYNEQFF.

The DNA for the CDR3 is TGTGCCAGCAGCCCCCAAGATGCGACCCAGTACTTC. It is translated as CASSPQDATQYF. The chain is built from TRBV7-9 and TRBJ2-5; D unresolved. V lost 5 bases and J 7 bases, leaving 11 bases between the germline ends. CDR3 length: 12 residues. Germline values: CDR1 SEHNR, CDR2 FQNEAQ (reference sequence).

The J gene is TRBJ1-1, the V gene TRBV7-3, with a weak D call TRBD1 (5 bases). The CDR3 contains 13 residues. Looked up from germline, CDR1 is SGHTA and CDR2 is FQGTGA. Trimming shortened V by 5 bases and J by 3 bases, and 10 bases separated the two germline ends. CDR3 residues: CASSPLGDTEAFF. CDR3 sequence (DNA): TGTGCCAGCAGCCCCCTGGGGGACACTGAAGCTTTCTTT.